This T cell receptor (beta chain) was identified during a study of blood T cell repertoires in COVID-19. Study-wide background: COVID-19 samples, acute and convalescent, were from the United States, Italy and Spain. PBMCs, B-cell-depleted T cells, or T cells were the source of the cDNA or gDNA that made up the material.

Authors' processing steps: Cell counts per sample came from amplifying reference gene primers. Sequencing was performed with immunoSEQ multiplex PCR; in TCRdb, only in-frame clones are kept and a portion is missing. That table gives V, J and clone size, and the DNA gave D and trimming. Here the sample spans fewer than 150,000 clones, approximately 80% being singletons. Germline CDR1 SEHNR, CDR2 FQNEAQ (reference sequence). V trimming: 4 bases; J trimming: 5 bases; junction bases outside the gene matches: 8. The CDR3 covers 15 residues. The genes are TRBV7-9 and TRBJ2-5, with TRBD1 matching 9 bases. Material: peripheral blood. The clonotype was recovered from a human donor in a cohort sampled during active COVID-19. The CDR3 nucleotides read TGTGCCAGCAGCTCCGACGGGACAGGGATGGAGACCCAGTACTTC. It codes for CASSSDGTGMETQYF. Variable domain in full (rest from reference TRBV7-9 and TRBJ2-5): DTGVSQNPRHKITKRGQNVTFRCDPISEHNRLYWYRQTLGQGPEFLTYFQNEAQLEKSRLLSDRFSAERPKGSFSTLEIQRTEQGDSAMYLCASSSDGTGMETQYFGPGTRLLVL.